Each of the 26 T cell receptor beta chains below was sequenced from the same sample in a study of shared T cell receptors in the human thymus. Profiling relied on immunoSEQ multiplex PCR, and the TCRdb table lists in-frame clones only, not all of them. The data show some 700,000 clones, over 75% seen once. These same records also appear under a second study, on human thymus T cells.

What was sequenced was thymocytes. All receptors derive from a boy in the first two years of life with a congenital heart defect.

This clone was counted a single time. The V gene is TRBV28, the J gene TRBJ2-1; 10 nucleotides agree with TRBD2. The CDR3 has 16 amino acids. Per the germline V gene, CDR1 is MDHEN and CDR2 is SYDVKM. The V segment lost 5 bases and the J segment 6 bases; nucleotides outside the gene matches: 10. The CDR3 loop is CASSPLGLAYRNEQFF. DNA of the CDR3: TGTGCCAGCAGTCCCCTGGGACTAGCGTATCGCAATGAGCAGTTCTTC.

The chain links TRBV9 to TRBJ2-1; possibly TRBD2 for D (5 bases). The germline V and J ends were trimmed by 4 bases and 1 base, with 12 bases remaining between them. This CDR3 has 15 amino acids. Germline V gene lookup returns CDR1 SGDLS and CDR2 YYNGEE. As DNA, the CDR3 is TGTGCCAGCAGCCCCTCAGCGGAATCCTACAATGAGCAGTTCTTC. It is translated as CASSPSAESYNEQFF.

The chain employs TRBV7-2 and TRBJ2-1; tentatively, D is TRBD2 (6 bases). CDR1 is SGHTA, CDR2 FQGNSA, per germline. Trimming removed 2 bases at V and 0 bases at J, with 14 bases between. CDR3 length: 17 amino acids. The CDR3 reads CASSLWGGDPSYNEQFF. The CDR3 nucleotides read TGTGCCAGCAGCTTATGGGGCGGGGATCCCTCCTACAATGAGCAGTTCTTC.

The chain combines TRBV6-1 with TRBJ2-7; D not resolved. Trimming shortened V by 5 bases and J by 2 bases, and 7 bases separated the two germline ends. The length of the CDR3 is 12 residues. Germline V gene lookup returns CDR1 MNHNS and CDR2 SASEGT. The CDR3 spells CASSRDPYEQYF. As DNA, the CDR3 is TGTGCCAGCAGTCGCGATCCCTACGAGCAGTACTTC.

The chain has TRBV19 and TRBJ1-5; D is undetermined. This CDR3 has 12 amino acids. V lost 10 bases and J lost 9, with 16 bases in between. The germline CDR1 and CDR2 sequences are LNHDA and SQIVND (reference sequence). CDR3: CATEDGEGPQHF. DNA of the CDR3: TGTGCCACCGAGGACGGAGAGGGGCCCCAGCATTTT. Full variable domain (remainder filled in from reference TRBV19 and TRBJ1-5): DGGITQSPKYLFRKEGQNVTLSCEQNLNHDAMYWYRQDPGQGLRLIYYSQIVNDFQKGDIAEGYSVSREKKESFPLTVTSAQKNPTAFYLCATEDGEGPQHFGDGTRLSIL.

The chain couples TRBV5-1 to TRBJ2-7; the D gene is possibly TRBD2 (6 bases). CDR3 length equals 15 residues. Germline V gene sequence: CDR1 SGHRS, CDR2 YFSETQ. Trimming took 0 bases from V and 0 from J, leaving 10 bases between them. The CDR3 nucleotides are TGCGCCAGCAGCTTGGGGGGGACTCACTCCTACGAGCAGTACTTC. Its translation: CASSLGGTHSYEQYF.

The rearrangement links TRBV28 to TRBJ2-2; tentatively, D is TRBD2 (6 bases). The CDR3 runs to 15 residues. Germline CDR1 and CDR2: MDHEN and SYDVKM. Between the trimmed V and J ends, which lost 3 bases and 3 bases, there was a span of 11 bases. The CDR3 loop reads CASSFLGGYTGELFF. The CDR3 region has the DNA TGTGCCAGCAGTTTCCTCGGGGGTTACACCGGGGAGCTGTTTTTT.

The chain uses TRBV9 and TRBJ1-3, with 7 bases that match TRBD1. The length of the CDR3 is 14 residues. Germline V CDR1 and CDR2: SGDLS, YYNGEE. With V trimmed by 3 bases and J by 0 bases, 0 bases remained unmatched. The CDR3: CASSGQGSGNTIYF. The CDR3 DNA is TGTGCCAGCAGCGGACAGGGCTCTGGAAACACCATATATTTT.

The chain combines TRBV28 with TRBJ1-3; the D gene is possibly TRBD1 (6 bases). This CDR3 region has 12 residues. The germline V gene encodes CDR1 MDHEN and CDR2 SYDVKM. The V and J ends lost 5 bases and 4 bases respectively, with 6 bases between them. CDR3 nucleotide sequence: TGTGCCAGCAGTAGGGGGGGAAACACCATATATTTT. Protein product: CASSRGGNTIYF.

The V and J genes are TRBV6-5 and TRBJ2-1; 9 nucleotides agree with TRBD2. CDR1 is MNHEY, CDR2 SVGAGI, per germline. With 10 bases clipped from V and 8 bases from J, the junction kept 15 bases outside the gene matches. The CDR3 contains 15 residues. CDR3 sequence (DNA): TGTGCCACCTCCGACTCTAGCGGGATTCGCGATGAGCAGTTCTTC. Protein: CATSDSSGIRDEQFF.

The chain has TRBV11-3 and TRBJ2-1, with 11 bases identical to TRBD2. The CDR3 spans 18 residues. Germline lookup yields CDR1 SGHNT and CDR2 YENEEA. V gave up 5 bases and J gave up 2 bases; unmatched junction bases: 11. The CDR3 is CASSRGLAGGPAYNEQFF. DNA of the CDR3: TGTGCCAGCAGCCGAGGGTTAGCGGGAGGGCCCGCCTACAATGAGCAGTTCTTC.

V and J are TRBV12-5 and TRBJ1-2, with 7 nucleotides matching TRBD1. The CDR3 has 16 amino acids. The germline V gene encodes CDR1 LGHNT and CDR2 FRNRAP. The V gene end was trimmed by 7 bases and the J gene end by 0 bases; junction bases not matched to a gene: 11. CDR3 protein: CASDSRDREPNYGYTF. The CDR3 DNA reads TGTGCTAGTGACTCCCGCGACAGGGAACCTAACTATGGCTACACCTTC.

V gene TRBV9 combines with J gene TRBJ1-3; 7 positions agree with TRBD1. Per the germline V gene, CDR1 is SGDLS and CDR2 is YYNGEE. This CDR3 has 14 amino acids. With 3 bases clipped from V and 3 bases from J, the junction kept 3 bases outside the gene matches. The chain's CDR3 is CASSAGQVGNTIYF. The DNA for the CDR3 is TGTGCCAGCAGCGCCGGACAGGTTGGAAACACCATATATTTT. Full variable domain (outside the CDR3, taken from reference TRBV9 and TRBJ1-3): DSGVTQTPKHLITATGQRVTLRCSPRSGDLSVYWYQQSLDQGLQFLIQYYNGEERAKGNILERFSAQQFPDLHSELNLSSLELGDSALYFCASSAGQVGNTIYFGEGSWLTVV.

The chain uses TRBV6-1 and TRBJ1-5, with D possibly being TRBD1 (6 bases). This CDR3 spans 13 amino acids. The germline V gene has CDR1 MNHNS and CDR2 SASEGT. The V gene lost 2 bases and the J gene lost 6 bases, with 8 bases spanning the gap. CDR3 loop: CASSEKGGQPQHF. In DNA form, the CDR3 reads TGTGCCAGCAGTGAAAAAGGGGGTCAGCCCCAGCATTTT.

The chain carries TRBV29-1 and TRBJ1-2; D gene uncertain. CDR3 length: 15 amino acids. Germline CDR1 SQVTM, CDR2 ANQGSEA. V gave up 2 bases and J gave up 2 bases, with 15 bases separating them. CDR3 coding DNA: TGCAGCGTTGAAAACCTAGAGGAGAAGAACTATGGCTACACCTTC. It codes for CSVENLEEKNYGYTF.

The V gene is TRBV4-3, the J gene TRBJ2-2; 7 nucleotides line up with TRBD2. The V segment lost 0 bases and the J segment 0 bases; nucleotides outside the gene matches: 4. CDR3 length: 17 residues. CDR1 and CDR2 from the germline V gene are LGHNA and YSLEER. The CDR3 DNA follows: TGCGCCAGCAGCCAAGATGAAGGACTAGCGAACACCGGGGAGCTGTTTTTT. Protein sequence: CASSQDEGLANTGELFF.

The J gene is TRBJ2-4, the V gene TRBV5-4, with D possibly being TRBD1 (5 bases). Germline CDR1 reads SGHNT; CDR2 reads YYREEE (reference sequence). V lost 4 bases, J lost 0 bases, and 14 bases lay in between. The CDR3 spans 16 residues. For the CDR3, the DNA is TGTGCCAGCAGCCCGGACACCTTACTAGCCAAAAACATTCAGTACTTC. This sequence encodes CASSPDTLLAKNIQYF.

The genes are TRBV10-1 and TRBJ1-1; possibly TRBD1 for D (5 bases). V was trimmed by 5 bases and J by 1 base, leaving 17 bases between them. Per germline, CDR1 WNHNN and CDR2 SYGVQD (reference sequence). The CDR3 extends over 16 amino acids. The chain's CDR3 is CASSLGQGRKNTEAFF. The CDR3 DNA reads TGCGCCAGCAGTCTCGGGCAGGGCCGAAAGAACACTGAAGCTTTCTTT.

The chain combines TRBV2 with TRBJ2-1, with D maybe TRBD2 (7 bases). Trimming stripped 7 bases from V and 8 bases from J, with 24 bases between. This CDR3 has 16 residues. CDR1 and CDR2 (germline): SNHLY, FYNNEI. The chain's CDR3 is CASMGGGEAGVYEQFF. In nucleotides, the CDR3 is TGTGCCAGCATGGGAGGGGGGGAGGCGGGAGTCTATGAGCAGTTCTTC.

This sequence joins TRBV2 and TRBJ2-1; 11 bases line up with TRBD2. Germline lookup yields CDR1 SNHLY and CDR2 FYNNEI. Losses at the gene ends were 6 bases for V and 3 bases for J; bases not matched to a gene: 4. This CDR3 region has 15 residues. The CDR3 here is CASRATSGSYNEQFF. As DNA, the CDR3 is TGTGCCAGCAGGGCCACTAGCGGGAGCTACAATGAGCAGTTCTTC.

Here the CDR3 reads CASSHLPEENTEAFF. Written as DNA, the CDR3 is TGTGCCAGCAGCCACCTTCCGGAGGAGAACACTGAAGCTTTCTTT. The chain combines TRBV7-9 with TRBJ1-1; the D is unclear. CDR3 length: 15 residues. V lost 5 bases and J lost 1, with 14 bases in between. Germline V gene data show CDR1 as SEHNR and CDR2 as FQNEAQ (reference sequence).

V gene TRBV6-5 combines with J gene TRBJ2-5; 8 positions match TRBD1. This CDR3 is 15 amino acids long. Germline-derived CDR1 and CDR2 are MNHEY and SVGAGI. Unmatched junction bases numbered 11, after V lost 6 bases and J lost 5 bases. The CDR3 DNA is TGTGCCAGCAGAAGTGGACAGGGAGGTATCGAGACCCAGTACTTC. It is translated as CASRSGQGGIETQYF.

The chain joins TRBV7-2 to TRBJ2-3; possibly TRBD2 for D (5 bases). Germline V gives CDR1 SGHTA, CDR2 FQGNSA. This CDR3 has 16 residues. The V gene lost 4 bases and the J gene lost 4 bases, with 18 bases spanning the gap. The CDR3 region is CASSSFRPMRADTQYF. CDR3 coding DNA: TGTGCCAGCAGCTCCTTTAGGCCTATGAGGGCAGATACGCAGTATTTT.

The chain carries TRBV5-1 and TRBJ1-5; D is uncertain. The CDR3 totals 15 residues. Germline CDR1 SGHRS, CDR2 YFSETQ. V dropped 0 bases and J dropped 2 bases, with 9 bases sitting between them. In DNA form, the CDR3 reads TGCGCCAGCAGCTTGGGGCAGGAGGGCAATCAGCCCCAGCATTTT. Translation gives CASSLGQEGNQPQHF.

V gene TRBV4-2 combines with J gene TRBJ2-7; a possible D gene is TRBD2 (5 bases). Trimming pared 1 base from V and 3 bases from J, leaving 19 bases between. Germline lookup yields CDR1 LGHNA and CDR2 YNFKEQ. The CDR3 length is 17 residues. CDR3 sequence reads: CASSQAPRGPVIYEQYF. CDR3 bases: TGTGCCAGCAGCCAAGCCCCTCGGGGTCCGGTTATCTACGAGCAGTACTTC.

The chain employs TRBV9 and TRBJ2-1, with 9 bases identical to TRBD2. The CDR3 spans 17 residues. Looked up from germline, CDR1 is SGDLS and CDR2 is YYNGEE. The trim removed 0 bases at V and 8 bases at J, leaving 12 bases unmatched. The CDR3 protein is CASSVEASGTRGDEQFF. In DNA form, the CDR3 reads TGTGCCAGCAGCGTAGAGGCTAGCGGGACGAGAGGGGATGAGCAGTTCTTC.